The TCR beta chain under discussion was sequenced for a study of Graves' ophthalmopathy and Graves' hyperthyroidism. At the level of the study: The collection of peripheral blood took place at initial diagnosis, before any treatment.

Amplification targeted the TCR beta CDR3 regions, with RNA transcripts as the source material. Second-round multiplex PCR followed a first-round RT-PCR using HTBI primers. TCRdb recomputed calls from the multiplex PCR reads with MiXCR, one row per CDR3 protein. The sample consists of some 200,000 distinct CDR3 sequences, just under 30% of them appearing once. Ophthalmopathy donors showed moderate-to-severe activity, CAS ≥3, NOSPECS ≥4 and a duration under 3 months. The CDR3 length is 14 residues. V was clipped by 0 bases and J by 3 bases, with 8 bases between them. The germline V gene encodes CDR1 MNHEY and CDR2 SVGEGT. Ten or more counts support this clonotype.

The gene calls are TRBV6-2 or TRBV6-3 and TRBJ1-2; maybe TRBD1 (5 bases). Sequenced input: peripheral blood. The receptor was derived from a man between 45 and 60 years old with Graves' ophthalmopathy. The CDR3 DNA reads TGTGCCAGCAGTTACTCCGGGGCGCACTATGGCTACACCTTC. It yields the protein CASSYSGAHYGYTF.